Below, 32 T cell receptor beta chains from the same sample are listed, as sequenced in a study of T cells expressing NK-cell markers. TCRdb derives one entry per CDR3 protein from the 5' RACE reads, leaving out DNA. This repertoire includes roughly 110,000 distinct CDR3 sequences. The sample consisted of blood T cells: a sorted CD56 or NKG2C T cell subset, CD4+ or CD8+ T cells, or bulk PBMC T cells (not recorded which). The receptors were sampled from a woman between 18 and 70 years old in good health.

This chain uses TRBV20-1 with TRBJ1-1; no DNA is available, so the TRBD1 call from TCRdb remains unchecked. The CDR3 covers 14 residues. Germline assignment: CDR1 DFQATT and CDR2 SNEGSKA (reference sequence). CDR3 sequence: CSAPAEFGNTEAFF.

The rearrangement joins TRBV11-2 to TRBJ1-3. The germline CDR1 and CDR2 sequences are SGHAT and FQNNGV. The length of the CDR3 is 16 residues. This CDR3 is CASSPFLSGSGNTIYF.

The chain carries TRBV6-4 and TRBJ2-2; TCRdb designates TRBD1, a call that cannot be tested without DNA. The CDR3 is 17 residues long. Per germline, CDR1 MRHNA and CDR2 SNTAGT. The CDR3: CASSPGGGIPNTGELFF.

The V and J genes are TRBV11-2 and TRBJ2-2; the D gene TCRdb calls, TRBD1, cannot be checked with no DNA. The CDR3 length is 16 residues. Germline V CDR1 and CDR2: SGHAT, FQNNGV. CDR3 region: CASSSPGQMNTGELFF.

This rearrangement joins TRBV4-3 to TRBJ2-5; there is no DNA to check the TCRdb D call of TRBD1. This CDR3 has 15 residues. The germline gives CDR1 LGHNA, CDR2 YSLEER. The CDR3 reads CASSPGYGGQETQYF.

This sequence joins TRBV29-1 and TRBJ2-1; the D call from TCRdb, TRBD2, cannot be confirmed without DNA. Germline V lookup: CDR1 SQVTM, CDR2 ANQGSEA. CDR3 length: 16 amino acids. The CDR3 sequence is CSVEGSAGGRDNEQFF.

The chain is built from TRBV4-3 and TRBJ2-5; as DNA is missing, the TRBD1 call by TCRdb cannot be tested. The CDR3 is 15 residues long. The germline CDR1 and CDR2 sequences are LGHNA and YSLEER. The CDR3 loop reads CASSQQGAEEETQYF.

J is TRBJ2-3 and V is TRBV5-1; TCRdb indicates TRBD1, and absent DNA this call remains unverified. This CDR3 is built from 15 residues. The germline gives CDR1 SGHRS, CDR2 YFSETQ. The CDR3 sequence is CASSQDRVITDTQYF. The entire variable domain, with the rest obtained from reference TRBV5-1 and TRBJ2-3, is as follows: KAGVTQTPRYLIKTRGQQVTLSCSPISGHRSVSWYQQTPGQGLQFLFEYFSETQRNKGNFPGRFSGRQFSNSRSEMNVSTLELGDSALYLCASSQDRVITDTQYFGPGTRLTVL.

The J gene is TRBJ2-1, the V gene TRBV6-5; TCRdb gives TRBD1 as the D gene, but with no DNA this cannot be confirmed. The CDR3 has 16 amino acids. Germline V gives CDR1 MNHEY, CDR2 SVGAGI. CDR3 sequence reads: CASSYSLTGVPNEQFF.

The rearrangement links TRBV5-6 to TRBJ2-7. Looked up from germline, CDR1 is SGHDT and CDR2 is YYEEEE. This CDR3 is built from 13 residues. CDR3 residues: CASREPASYEQYF.

V gene TRBV27 combines with J gene TRBJ2-5; the TCRdb D gene call, TRBD2, has no DNA to confirm it. This CDR3 is 12 amino acids long. Germline CDR1 is MNHEY and CDR2 is SMNVEV (reference sequence). The CDR3 sequence is CASSDGPETQYF.

The V and J genes are TRBV29-1 and TRBJ2-1; with no DNA, the TCRdb D assignment of TRBD1 cannot be verified. Looked up from germline, CDR1 is SQVTM and CDR2 is ANQGSEA. The CDR3 sequence is 15 residues long. CDR3 in amino acids: CSVAPGAALRNEQFF.

The rearrangement uses TRBV18 and TRBJ1-1; as DNA is missing, the TRBD1 call by TCRdb cannot be tested. The CDR3 runs 13 residues. Germline V CDR1 and CDR2: KGHSH, LQKENI. CDR3 amino acids: CASSQVGVDEAFF.

V and J are TRBV29-1 and TRBJ2-7; TCRdb outputs TRBD1, but without DNA this stays unchecked. Germline V gives CDR1 SQVTM, CDR2 ANQGSEA. CDR3 length: 13 residues. The CDR3: CSYRGGISYEQYF.

The chain has TRBV27 and TRBJ1-1. This CDR3 contains 13 residues. Germline V gene lookup returns CDR1 MNHEY and CDR2 SMNVEV (reference sequence). The CDR3 sequence: CASSFSEGGEAFF.

The rearrangement joins TRBV5-4 to TRBJ1-3; the TCRdb call, TRBD1, lacks DNA for checking. The germline V gene encodes CDR1 SGHNT and CDR2 YYREEE (reference sequence). The CDR3 is made up of 16 amino acids. This CDR3 is CASSLVGTGDGNTIYF.

V and J are TRBV7-2 and TRBJ2-1; TCRdb returns TRBD1, unconfirmable since there is no DNA. CDR1 is SGHTA and CDR2 is FQGNSA in the germline V gene. CDR3 length: 17 residues. The CDR3 protein is CASSRTIPFGGINEQFF.

The chain combines TRBV29-1 with TRBJ2-3; TCRdb's D call of TRBD2 is untestable without DNA. Germline CDR1 reads SQVTM; CDR2 reads ANQGSEA. The CDR3 spans 15 residues. This CDR3 reads CSVVLGRDYTDTQYF.

The gene calls are TRBV12-3 or TRBV12-4 and TRBJ2-3. The CDR3 totals 12 residues. CDR3 amino acids: CASSWSTDTQYF.

This rearrangement joins TRBV20-1 to TRBJ1-2; the D call of TRBD1 rests on TCRdb alone, since no DNA is present to check it. Germline CDR1 DFQATT, CDR2 SNEGSKA (reference sequence). This CDR3 spans 15 amino acids. CDR3 in amino acids: CSARDPGQTSYGYTF.

The chain links TRBV5-6 to TRBJ2-1. The CDR3 is made up of 13 amino acids. Germline V CDR1 and CDR2: SGHDT, YYEEEE. CDR3 loop: CASSLSTYNEQFF.

V gene TRBV10-3 combines with J gene TRBJ1-4; TCRdb indicates TRBD1, and absent DNA this call remains unverified. Per germline, CDR1 ENHRY and CDR2 SYGVKD. CDR3 length equals 16 residues. This CDR3 reads CAIRGDSRSTNEKLFF.

The chain is built from TRBV15 and TRBJ2-7; no DNA is available, so the TRBD2 call from TCRdb remains unchecked. CDR1 and CDR2 (germline): LNHNV, YYDKDF (reference sequence). This CDR3 contains 16 residues. CDR3: CATSRDNTGVIYEQYF.

This CDR3 reads CASSPLGLAGYNEQFF. This chain joins TRBV19 and TRBJ2-1; TCRdb outputs TRBD2, but without DNA this stays unchecked. From germline, CDR1 is LNHDA and CDR2 SQIVND (reference sequence). The CDR3 has 16 amino acids.

The chain carries TRBV5-1 and TRBJ2-5. The CDR3 spans 11 residues. Germline values: CDR1 SGHRS, CDR2 YFSETQ. CDR3 amino acids: CASGLEETQYF.

V is TRBV19 and J is TRBJ2-3; TCRdb reports TRBD1, a call that lacks DNA to check it against. The germline CDR1 and CDR2 sequences are LNHDA and SQIVND (reference sequence). This CDR3 comprises 15 residues. CDR3 sequence: CASSIGGGGTDTQYF.

This clonotype is identified as medium-sized from frequency. V is TRBV29-1 and J is TRBJ2-1. The CDR3 is 13 amino acids. CDR1 SQVTM and CDR2 ANQGSEA come from the germline V gene. CDR3 sequence: CSVERETYNEQFF.

The chain links TRBV20-1 to TRBJ2-7. CDR3 length equals 13 residues. The germline gives CDR1 DFQATT, CDR2 SNEGSKA (reference sequence). The CDR3 spells CSARDKVLYEQYF.

The CDR3 protein is CASSSPWGNEQFF. The chain has TRBV12-3 or TRBV12-4 and TRBJ2-1. The CDR3 is 13 residues long.

The chain is built from TRBV9 and TRBJ2-3; there is no DNA to check the TCRdb D call of TRBD1. Germline CDR1 SGDLS, CDR2 YYNGEE. The CDR3 runs 15 residues. The CDR3 reads CASSEVLGGSDTQYF.

The chain links TRBV29-1 to TRBJ2-2; lacking DNA, the TRBD1 call made by TCRdb goes unchecked. The CDR3 has 12 residues. Germline-derived CDR1 and CDR2 are SQVTM and ANQGSEA. CDR3: CSAQRGTGELFF.

The rearrangement joins TRBV10-1 to TRBJ2-3; no DNA is available, so the TRBD1 call from TCRdb remains unchecked. This CDR3 contains 16 residues. Germline V gene lookup returns CDR1 WNHNN and CDR2 SYGVQD (reference sequence). Here the CDR3 reads CASSVDTGTRGHTQYF.